This TCR beta chain is from a study of cytomegalovirus exposure and HLA in healthy donors. The CDR3 is made up of 13 amino acids. V lost 2 bases and J 4 bases, leaving 6 bases between the germline ends. Per the germline V gene, CDR1 is SNHLY and CDR2 is FYNNEI. This clone showed up just a few times. Its antigen remains unidentified. The study's findings and limits: The TCR clusters that emerged in the first cohort tended, a later analysis found, to co-occur in the approximately 120 validation repertoires. The authors enumerated over 150 TCR beta chains as linked to cytomegalovirus.

Assay used: immunoSEQ multiplex PCR; TCRdb lists only in-frame clones, some missing. The table lists 110,000 or so clones, 88% of them singletons. The sequence was collected from a man between 18 and 29 years old in good health and CMV-seronegative. Sequenced material: PBMCs. V is TRBV2 and J is TRBJ1-5; no firm D call. This chain's CDR3 is CASSEQFNQPQHF. In nucleotides, the CDR3 is TGTGCCAGCAGTGAACAGTTTAATCAGCCCCAGCATTTT. Full variable domain (outside the CDR3, taken from reference TRBV2 and TRBJ1-5): EPEVTQTPSHQVTQMGQEVILRCVPISNHLYFYWYRQILGQKVEFLVSFYNNEISEKSEIFDDQFSVERPDGSNFTLKIRSTKLEDSAMYFCASSEQFNQPQHFGDGTRLSIL.